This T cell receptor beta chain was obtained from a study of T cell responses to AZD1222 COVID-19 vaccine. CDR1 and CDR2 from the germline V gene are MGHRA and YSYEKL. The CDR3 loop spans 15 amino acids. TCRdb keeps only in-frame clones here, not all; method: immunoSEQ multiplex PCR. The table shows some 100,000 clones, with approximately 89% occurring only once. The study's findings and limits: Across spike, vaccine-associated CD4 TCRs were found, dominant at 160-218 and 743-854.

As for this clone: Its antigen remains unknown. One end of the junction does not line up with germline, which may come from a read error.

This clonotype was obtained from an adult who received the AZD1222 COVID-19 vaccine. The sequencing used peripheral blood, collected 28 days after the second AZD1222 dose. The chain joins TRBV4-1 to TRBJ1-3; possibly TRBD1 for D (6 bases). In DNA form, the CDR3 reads TGCTCCAGCAGCCATAACAGGGTATCTGGAAACACCATATATTTT. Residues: CSSSHNRVSGNTIYF.